These T cell receptor beta chains were read from a single sample in a study of shared clonotypes between healthy human individuals. Profiling relied on immunoSEQ multiplex PCR, and the TCRdb table lists in-frame clones only, not all of them. The table records about 1 million clones, roughly 74% of them present only once. The source material was memory CD4+ T cells from PBMCs. The receptors were gathered from a man aged 18 to 30 in good health. Some clones in this sample may be carry-over from other donors' samples. Each CDR3 is given with its conserved first and last residue. Fields, in order: J gene, V gene, D gene, clone size, CDR3 protein. A D gene is named only where the DNA matches it firmly. Part of the rows lack a size; the others show once, few, many or a class for expanded clones.

j_gene: TRBJ2-6; v_gene: TRBV5-1; d_gene: TRBD2; abundance: -; CDR3aa: CASSPLAGVSGANVLTF
j_gene: TRBJ2-5; v_gene: TRBV6-1; d_gene: -; abundance: few; CDR3aa: CASSEGTIRETQYF
j_gene: TRBJ2-7; v_gene: TRBV9; d_gene: -; abundance: -; CDR3aa: CASSVEPHPDSEQYF
j_gene: TRBJ2-3; v_gene: TRBV4-1; d_gene: -; abundance: once; CDR3aa: CASSQGLITDTQYF
j_gene: TRBJ2-5; v_gene: TRBV14; d_gene: -; abundance: -; CDR3aa: CASSQVRGETQYF
j_gene: -; v_gene: TRBV5-1; d_gene: -; abundance: -; CDR3aa: CASGRSEGYEQYF
j_gene: TRBJ2-3; v_gene: TRBV5-1; d_gene: TRBD1; abundance: -; CDR3aa: CASSPRQGLTQYF
j_gene: TRBJ2-7; v_gene: TRBV5-1; d_gene: TRBD2; abundance: -; CDR3aa: CASSLGASGSYEQYF
j_gene: TRBJ2-5; v_gene: TRBV7-2; d_gene: -; abundance: -; CDR3aa: CASSAMGGGETQYF
j_gene: TRBJ1-4; v_gene: TRBV29-1; d_gene: -; abundance: -; CDR3aa: CSVHQAGEKLFF
j_gene: TRBJ2-1; v_gene: TRBV30; d_gene: -; abundance: -; CDR3aa: CAWRSTLGVQFF
j_gene: TRBJ2-5; v_gene: TRBV5-1; d_gene: TRBD2; abundance: -; CDR3aa: CASSSIPSAGGQETQYF
j_gene: TRBJ2-3; v_gene: TRBV18; d_gene: -; abundance: -; CDR3aa: CASSPGTARTDTQYF
j_gene: TRBJ1-3; v_gene: TRBV11-2; d_gene: -; abundance: -; CDR3aa: CASSLDGGSGNTIYF
j_gene: TRBJ1-5; v_gene: TRBV28; d_gene: -; abundance: -; CDR3aa: CASSLGGIGPQHF
j_gene: TRBJ1-5; v_gene: TRBV18; d_gene: TRBD1; abundance: -; CDR3aa: CASSSGQGPQPQHF
j_gene: TRBJ2-4; v_gene: TRBV30; d_gene: -; abundance: -; CDR3aa: CAWGGIVKNIQYF
j_gene: TRBJ2-3; v_gene: TRBV5-1; d_gene: TRBD1; abundance: -; CDR3aa: CASSLALVTGGDTQYF
j_gene: TRBJ1-2; v_gene: TRBV4-2; d_gene: -; abundance: once; CDR3aa: CASSLAARVKNYGYTF
j_gene: TRBJ2-1; v_gene: TRBV11-3; d_gene: -; abundance: -; CDR3aa: CASSPGPLRGEQFF
j_gene: TRBJ2-3; v_gene: TRBV28; d_gene: -; abundance: -; CDR3aa: CASSLKGGGRTQYF
j_gene: TRBJ2-7; v_gene: TRBV5-1; d_gene: TRBD2; abundance: -; CDR3aa: CASQLEAGVGYEQYF
j_gene: TRBJ2-7; v_gene: TRBV7-2; d_gene: TRBD1; abundance: -; CDR3aa: CASRPSDRGLRQYF
j_gene: TRBJ1-1; v_gene: TRBV28; d_gene: TRBD1; abundance: -; CDR3aa: CASAAGGAGNTEAFF
j_gene: TRBJ2-7; v_gene: TRBV7-9; d_gene: TRBD1; abundance: -; CDR3aa: CASSFGTGYEQYF
j_gene: TRBJ2-2; v_gene: TRBV18; d_gene: -; abundance: -; CDR3aa: CASSSTPPGQANTGELFF
j_gene: TRBJ2-3; v_gene: TRBV28; d_gene: -; abundance: few; CDR3aa: CASRTKTGTDTQYF
j_gene: TRBJ1-5; v_gene: TRBV28; d_gene: -; abundance: once; CDR3aa: CASTMGTREQPQHF
j_gene: TRBJ1-5; v_gene: TRBV6-5; d_gene: -; abundance: -; CDR3aa: CASSYSFTGNQPQHF
j_gene: TRBJ1-5; v_gene: TRBV28; d_gene: -; abundance: -; CDR3aa: CASRTIQGWRNQPQHF
j_gene: TRBJ2-1; v_gene: TRBV7-8; d_gene: TRBD2; abundance: few; CDR3aa: CASSPRWREINEQFF
j_gene: TRBJ2-1; v_gene: TRBV4-2; d_gene: -; abundance: few; CDR3aa: CASSQDGQAYNEQFF
j_gene: TRBJ2-2; v_gene: TRBV9; d_gene: -; abundance: -; CDR3aa: CASSVAGTGELFF
j_gene: TRBJ1-4; v_gene: TRBV9; d_gene: TRBD1; abundance: many; CDR3aa: CASSKGGRQGDEKLFF
j_gene: TRBJ2-5; v_gene: TRBV5-4; d_gene: -; abundance: -; CDR3aa: CASSWQGEGETQYF
j_gene: TRBJ2-7; v_gene: TRBV28; d_gene: TRBD2; abundance: -; CDR3aa: CASRLLAGGRGHEQYF
j_gene: TRBJ1-1; v_gene: TRBV28; d_gene: -; abundance: -; CDR3aa: CASSPPAGMNTEAFF
j_gene: TRBJ2-7; v_gene: TRBV7-2; d_gene: -; abundance: -; CDR3aa: CASSFAGNSYEQYF
j_gene: TRBJ2-6; v_gene: TRBV5-4; d_gene: -; abundance: -; CDR3aa: CASSPGSMGSGANVLTF
j_gene: TRBJ1-2; v_gene: TRBV28; d_gene: TRBD1; abundance: -; CDR3aa: CAIGQVYGYTF
j_gene: TRBJ1-2; v_gene: TRBV28; d_gene: -; abundance: -; CDR3aa: CASRKTGYGGYTF
j_gene: TRBJ2-1; v_gene: TRBV30; d_gene: -; abundance: -; CDR3aa: CAWSVLGNEQFF
j_gene: TRBJ2-1; v_gene: TRBV2; d_gene: TRBD1; abundance: few; CDR3aa: CARRTGGKGEQFF
j_gene: TRBJ1-1; v_gene: TRBV6-5; d_gene: -; abundance: -; CDR3aa: CASTPPGRNTEAFF
j_gene: TRBJ2-5; v_gene: TRBV5-1; d_gene: TRBD2; abundance: -; CDR3aa: CASSFSGLAETQYF
j_gene: TRBJ1-5; v_gene: TRBV30; d_gene: -; abundance: few; CDR3aa: CAWGNIGQPQHF
j_gene: TRBJ2-3; v_gene: TRBV4-2; d_gene: TRBD1; abundance: -; CDR3aa: CASSQRQGSTDTQYF